This T cell receptor (beta chain) was captured in a study of CD8 T cells in Susac syndrome. Study at large: Each patient with Susac syndrome, at the time of blood draw, was therapy-naive, on corticosteroids, or on intravenous immunoglobulin alone.

With random hexamers, 0.5 to 1 ug RNA was reverse transcribed. By means of immunoSEQ multiplex PCR, TCR beta CDR3 spanning 54 Vbeta and 13 Jbeta underwent amplification. From the immunoSEQ multiplex PCR reads, TCRdb called clonotypes with MiXCR, one entry per CDR3 protein. Counted here are 200,000 or so distinct CDR3 sequences, under 97% occurring once; the ten biggest clones make up around 0.096%. Concerning this clonotype: No antigen is known for it.

This CDR3 is built from 15 residues. Trimming took off 3 bases at V and 8 bases at J, with 17 bases between the two ends. Whole-study results and caveats: There was no clonal expansion in the CD4+ T cell repertoires of Susac syndrome.

CD8+ and CD4+ blood T cells underwent TCR beta sequencing. This TCR derives from a human donor with Susac syndrome. This chain joins TRBV23-1 and TRBJ1-3; D may be TRBD1 (6 bases). TRBV23-1 is filed as an ORF, its function uncertain. The sample consisted of CD4+ T cells from PBMCs. As DNA, the CDR3 is TGCGCCAGCAGTCATCAAAGGGACATCCGGGACACCATATATTTT. This encodes CASSHQRDIRDTIYF.